This T cell receptor (beta chain) was documented in a study of cytomegalovirus exposure and HLA in healthy donors. Study conclusions and caveats: Later on, analysis showed that most CMV-associated TCR beta chains appeared to be HLA-restricted. Some public TCRs appeared in many individuals, while most sequences were rare.

With 60 Vbeta and 13 Jbeta primers, the PCR was carried out. Repertoires were generated with immunoSEQ multiplex PCR, while TCRdb's copy carries only in-frame clones and drops some. The table includes more than 150,000 clones, roughly 85% detected once. This CDR3 comprises 12 residues. The germline V gene has CDR1 SNHLY and CDR2 FYNNEI. Trimming left V 3 bases short and J 4 bases short, with 6 bases between. About this clone itself: Its antigen remains unknown.

The sequenced material came from PBMCs. V is TRBV2 and J is TRBJ1-2; no firm D call. The receptor comes from a woman aged 18-29 years in good health and CMV-seronegative. CDR3 protein: CASSEGSYGYTF. The CDR3 DNA follows: TGTGCCAGCAGTGAGGGCAGCTATGGCTACACCTTC.